Following are 24 T cell receptor beta chains from one sample sequenced in a study of cytomegalovirus exposure and HLA in healthy donors. Use of 60 Vbeta and 13 Jbeta primers characterized the PCR. Here immunoSEQ multiplex PCR was the method, and the copy in TCRdb shows in-frame clones only, minus some. Here the sample spans around 87,000 clones, around three quarters being singletons. Source material: PBMCs. These receptors were collected from a man aged 35 to 55 in good health and CMV-seronegative.

The chain has TRBV6-5 and TRBJ1-1; tentative D call: TRBD1 (5 bases). Per germline, CDR1 MNHEY and CDR2 SVGAGI. This CDR3 has 13 residues. V lost 6 bases, J lost 4 bases, and 12 bases lay in between. The CDR3 DNA is TGTGCCAGCAGATCAAGGGGAAGCACTGAAGCTTTCTTT. It codes for CASRSRGSTEAFF.

J is TRBJ1-2 and V is TRBV5-1; 7 bases agree with TRBD1. This CDR3 has 14 amino acids. J was trimmed by 3 bases and V by 4 bases; bases with no gene match: 6. Germline CDR1 SGHRS, CDR2 YFSETQ. CDR3 loop: CASSPDRVDYGYTF. CDR3 DNA: TGCGCCAGCAGCCCCGACAGGGTCGACTATGGCTACACCTTC.

The V call is TRBV15, the J call TRBJ1-1, with D tentatively TRBD1 (6 bases). V lost 0 bases, J lost 5 bases, and 10 bases lay in between. The CDR3 is made up of 14 amino acids. Germline V CDR1 and CDR2: LNHNV, YYDKDF (reference sequence). The CDR3 nucleotides are TGTGCCACCAGCAGAGACAGGGGAGGGACTGAAGCTTTCTTT. Protein product: CATSRDRGGTEAFF.

The V call is TRBV4-3, the J call TRBJ2-3, with TRBD1 as a possible D gene (5 bases). CDR1 is LGHNA and CDR2 is YSLEER in the germline V gene. This CDR3 has 16 residues. V dropped 0 bases and J dropped 5 bases, with 15 bases sitting between them. The CDR3 loop reads CASSQDLKGLGDTQYF. CDR3 DNA sequence: TGCGCCAGCAGCCAAGATCTTAAGGGGCTCGGAGATACGCAGTATTTT.

The rearrangement links TRBV9 to TRBJ1-1; possible D gene TRBD1, 6 bases. Germline CDR1 is SGDLS and CDR2 is YYNGEE. V dropped 4 bases and J dropped 0 bases, with 16 bases sitting between them. There are 16 residues in the CDR3. The CDR3 spells CASSPRIGGLNTEAFF. CDR3 sequence (DNA): TGTGCCAGCAGCCCTCGGATAGGGGGATTGAACACTGAAGCTTTCTTT.

The J gene is TRBJ1-5, the V gene TRBV2; weak D call: TRBD1 (6 bases). The CDR3 extends over 12 amino acids. The ends were cut back, 4 bases at V and 7 bases at J, with 8 bases in the middle. Per germline, CDR1 SNHLY and CDR2 FYNNEI. Written as DNA, the CDR3 is TGTGCCAGCAGTGGGGGGCCCCAGCCCCAGCATTTT. As protein: CASSGGPQPQHF.

The chain links TRBV7-2 to TRBJ2-7; no reliable D call. There are 13 residues in the CDR3. The germline gives CDR1 SGHTA, CDR2 FQGNSA. V was clipped by 3 bases and J by 2 bases, with 8 bases between them. CDR3 sequence (DNA): TGTGCCAGCAGCTTTGGCTTGGCCTACGAGCAGTACTTC. It is translated as CASSFGLAYEQYF.

Only one count was recorded for this clone. The rearrangement uses TRBV19 and TRBJ2-7; 13 bases align to TRBD2. CDR1 and CDR2 (germline): LNHDA, SQIVND (reference sequence). The CDR3 length is 15 residues. The junction had 7 bases not matched to a gene; V was cut back by 3 bases and J by 8 bases. The CDR3 is CASSIQTSGGPQQYF. Here the CDR3 DNA reads TGTGCCAGTAGTATCCAGACTAGCGGGGGGCCCCAGCAGTACTTC.

J is TRBJ2-3 and V is TRBV5-4; 9 nucleotides match TRBD1. Germline loops: CDR1 SGHNT, CDR2 YYREEE (reference sequence). Trimming took 5 bases from V and 0 from J; bases not matched to a gene: 7. The CDR3 has 16 amino acids. As DNA, the CDR3 is TGTGCCAGCAGGCGACAGGGGGGCGGCAGCACAGATACGCAGTATTTT. This sequence encodes CASRRQGGGSTDTQYF.

The chain employs TRBV9 and TRBJ2-7, with 8 nucleotides matching TRBD1. Unmatched junction bases numbered 6, after V lost 0 bases and J lost 10 bases. The germline gives CDR1 SGDLS, CDR2 YYNGEE. The CDR3 totals 13 residues. CDR3 amino acids: CASSVDLTGGQYF. The CDR3 DNA sequence: TGTGCCAGCAGCGTAGACCTTACAGGGGGACAGTACTTC.

The V call is TRBV7-9, the J call TRBJ1-1; D ambiguous. Germline CDR1 reads SEHNR; CDR2 reads FQNEAQ (reference sequence). Trimming shortened V by 10 bases and J by 4 bases, and 16 bases separated the two germline ends. The CDR3 has 13 amino acids. DNA of the CDR3: TGTGCCATTTCCCATGTGCACAGCACTGAAGCTTTCTTT. As protein: CAISHVHSTEAFF.

The CDR3 DNA is TGTGCCAGCAGGAAACCGGGAGACACTGAAGCTTTCTTT. Protein sequence: CASRKPGDTEAFF. V is TRBV11-3 and J is TRBJ1-1; D is uncertain. The CDR3 extends over 13 amino acids. Trimming removed 6 bases at V and 3 bases at J, with 11 bases between. Germline V gives CDR1 SGHNT, CDR2 YENEEA.

The chain is built from TRBV19 and TRBJ1-3; D is ambiguous. Germline assignment: CDR1 LNHDA and CDR2 SQIVND (reference sequence). The CDR3 has 12 residues. Trimming took off 5 bases at V and 0 bases at J, with 2 bases between the two ends. The CDR3 nucleotides are TGTGCCAGTAGTTACTCTGGAAACACCATATATTTT. It codes for CASSYSGNTIYF.

This rearrangement joins TRBV4-2 to TRBJ2-7; D is ambiguous. The CDR3 extends over 11 amino acids. Germline CDR1 LGHNA, CDR2 YNFKEQ. V was clipped by 1 base and J by 12 bases, with 10 bases between them. The CDR3 spells CASSQVQTGYF. The CDR3 DNA follows: TGTGCCAGCAGCCAAGTGCAGACGGGGTACTTC.

The chain carries TRBV5-6 and TRBJ1-3; TRBD1 agrees at 7 bases. Germline CDR1 SGHDT, CDR2 YYEEEE. The length of the CDR3 is 15 residues. The V segment lost 2 bases and the J segment 0 bases; nucleotides outside the gene matches: 2. The CDR3 nucleotides read TGTGCCAGCAGCTTCGGGACAGTCTCTGGAAACACCATATATTTT. It encodes CASSFGTVSGNTIYF.

This chain connects TRBV9 to TRBJ1-2, with 9 nucleotides matching TRBD1. CDR1 is SGDLS and CDR2 is YYNGEE in the germline V gene. Trimming removed 2 bases from V and 3 bases from J; junction bases left unmatched: 11. This CDR3 is 17 amino acids long. The CDR3 sequence: CASSVKPDRGNYYGYTF. CDR3 sequence (DNA): TGTGCCAGCAGCGTTAAACCGGACAGGGGAAATTACTATGGCTACACCTTC. Drawing the rest from reference TRBV9 and TRBJ1-2, the complete variable domain is DSGVTQTPKHLITATGQRVTLRCSPRSGDLSVYWYQQSLDQGLQFLIQYYNGEERAKGNILERFSAQQFPDLHSELNLSSLELGDSALYFCASSVKPDRGNYYGYTFGSGTRLTVV.

This chain uses TRBV4-1 with TRBJ2-3, with 9 bases fitting TRBD1. Germline V lookup: CDR1 MGHRA, CDR2 YSYEKL. V shed 2 bases and J 3 bases; nucleotides not matched to a gene: 6. This CDR3 is built from 16 residues. The CDR3 DNA reads TGCGCCAGCAGCCAAATCGGACAGGGGAGGACAGATACGCAGTATTTT. Protein: CASSQIGQGRTDTQYF.

The chain combines TRBV29-1 with TRBJ2-5, with 11 positions matching TRBD2. Germline CDR1 reads SQVTM; CDR2 reads ANQGSEA. The CDR3 covers 17 residues. Germline trimming cut 7 bases from V and 5 bases from J; bases unmatched to any gene: 18. CDR3 sequence (DNA): TGCAGCGCCATTCTACTGGGGGTAGCGGGGGGGATTGAGACCCAGTACTTC. This encodes CSAILLGVAGGIETQYF.

This clone occurred a few times. This chain joins TRBV5-6 and TRBJ2-7, with 9 bases lining up with TRBD1. The J segment lost 5 bases and the V segment lost 4 bases, leaving 13 bases of the junction unmatched. Germline loops: CDR1 SGHDT, CDR2 YYEEEE. The length of the CDR3 is 16 residues. The CDR3 is CASSHYLGQGRNEQYF. The CDR3 nucleotides are TGTGCCAGCAGCCATTATTTGGGACAGGGCCGAAACGAGCAGTACTTC.

The chain uses TRBV11-2 and TRBJ2-7; unclear D gene. The CDR3 runs 14 residues. Germline V gene data show CDR1 as SGHAT and CDR2 as FQNNGV. Trimming cost V 0 bases and J 6 bases, with 12 bases left between them. CDR3 sequence reads: CASSLDFSYGEQYF. CDR3 bases: TGTGCCAGCAGCTTAGACTTTTCGTACGGCGAGCAGTACTTC.

The V call is TRBV6-6, the J call TRBJ1-2; 7 bases line up with TRBD1. This CDR3 is 13 amino acids long. Per the germline V gene, CDR1 is MNHNY and CDR2 is SVGAGI (reference sequence). J lost 6 bases, V lost 3 bases, and 4 bases had no gene match. CDR3 DNA: TGTGCCAGCAGTTATGACAGGGAGGATGGCTACACCTTC. Amino acid sequence: CASSYDREDGYTF.

This rearrangement joins TRBV6-5 to TRBJ1-2, with TRBD1 identical over 12 bases. Germline CDR1 and CDR2: MNHEY and SVGAGI. The CDR3 runs to 14 residues. Losses at the gene ends were 2 bases for V and 6 bases for J; bases not matched to a gene: 1. CDR3 sequence reads: CASSYRDRGHGYTF. The CDR3 bases are TGTGCCAGCAGTTACCGGGACAGGGGGCATGGCTACACCTTC.

The chain has TRBV19 and TRBJ2-3; TRBD2 is a possible D gene (6 bases). The CDR3 runs 14 residues. V was shortened by 7 bases and J by 1 base, with 12 bases between the two germline ends. CDR1 and CDR2 from the germline V gene are LNHDA and SQIVND (reference sequence). The CDR3 spells CASTRSGGTDTQYF. CDR3 sequence (DNA): TGTGCCAGTACCCGTTCGGGGGGCACAGATACGCAGTATTTT. Drawing the rest from reference TRBV19 and TRBJ2-3, the complete variable domain is DGGITQSPKYLFRKEGQNVTLSCEQNLNHDAMYWYRQDPGQGLRLIYYSQIVNDFQKGDIAEGYSVSREKKESFPLTVTSAQKNPTAFYLCASTRSGGTDTQYFGPGTRLTVL.

J is TRBJ2-1 and V is TRBV28; D is possibly TRBD2 (5 bases). Trimming stripped 3 bases from V and 7 bases from J, with 19 bases between. The CDR3 spans 16 residues. Germline V gene lookup returns CDR1 MDHEN and CDR2 SYDVKM. CDR3 sequence: CASSFGPPRGRNEQFF. CDR3 DNA sequence: TGTGCCAGCAGTTTCGGACCTCCTAGAGGGAGAAATGAGCAGTTCTTC.